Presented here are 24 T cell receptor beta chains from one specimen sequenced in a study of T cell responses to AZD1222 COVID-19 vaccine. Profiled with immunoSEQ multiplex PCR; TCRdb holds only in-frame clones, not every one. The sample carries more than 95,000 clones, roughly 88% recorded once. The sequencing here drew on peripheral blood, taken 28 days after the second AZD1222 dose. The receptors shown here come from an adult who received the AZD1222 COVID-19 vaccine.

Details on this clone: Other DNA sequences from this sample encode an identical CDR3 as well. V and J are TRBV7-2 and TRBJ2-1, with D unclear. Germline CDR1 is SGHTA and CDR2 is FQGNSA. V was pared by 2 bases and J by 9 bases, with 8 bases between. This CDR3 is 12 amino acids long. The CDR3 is CASSLSWGEQFF. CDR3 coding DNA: TGTGCCAGCAGCTTATCGTGGGGTGAGCAGTTCTTC. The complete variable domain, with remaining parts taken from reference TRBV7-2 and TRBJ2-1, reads GAGVSQSPSNKVTEKGKDVELRCDPISGHTALYWYRQSLGQGLEFLIYFQGNSAPDKSGLPSDRFSAERTGGSVSTLTIQRTQQEDSAVYLCASSLSWGEQFFGPGTRLTVL.

CDR3 sequence (DNA): TGTGCCACCAGTGACCCTAGCGGGGGGGCCTCAGATACGCAGTATTTT. It translates to CATSDPSGGASDTQYF. The chain couples TRBV24-1 to TRBJ2-3, with TRBD2 identical over 12 bases. CDR3 size: 16 residues. Trimming removed 4 bases from V and 4 bases from J; junction bases left unmatched: 5. The V gene's germline CDR1 is KGHDR and CDR2 SFDVKD.

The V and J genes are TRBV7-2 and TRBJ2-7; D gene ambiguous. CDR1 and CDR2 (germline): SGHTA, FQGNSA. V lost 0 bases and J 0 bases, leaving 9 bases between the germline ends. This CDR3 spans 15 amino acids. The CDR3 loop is CASSLAPVSSYEQYF. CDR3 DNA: TGTGCCAGCAGCTTAGCCCCGGTAAGCTCCTACGAGCAGTACTTC. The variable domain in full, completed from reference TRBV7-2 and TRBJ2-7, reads GAGVSQSPSNKVTEKGKDVELRCDPISGHTALYWYRQSLGQGLEFLIYFQGNSAPDKSGLPSDRFSAERTGGSVSTLTIQRTQQEDSAVYLCASSLAPVSSYEQYFGPGTRLTVT.

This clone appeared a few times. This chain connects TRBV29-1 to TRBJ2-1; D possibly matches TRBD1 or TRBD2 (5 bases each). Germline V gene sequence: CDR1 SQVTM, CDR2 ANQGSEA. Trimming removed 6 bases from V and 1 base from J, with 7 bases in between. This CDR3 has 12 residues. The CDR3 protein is CSVGASYNEQFF. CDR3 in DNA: TGCAGCGTCGGGGCTTCCTACAATGAGCAGTTCTTC.

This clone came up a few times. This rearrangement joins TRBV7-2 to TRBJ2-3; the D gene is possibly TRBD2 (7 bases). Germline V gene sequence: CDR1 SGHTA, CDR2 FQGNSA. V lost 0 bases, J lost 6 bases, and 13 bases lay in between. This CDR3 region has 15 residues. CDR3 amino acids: CASSLAGGPGDTQYF. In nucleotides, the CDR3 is TGTGCCAGCAGCTTAGCGGGGGGGCCGGGGGATACGCAGTATTTT.

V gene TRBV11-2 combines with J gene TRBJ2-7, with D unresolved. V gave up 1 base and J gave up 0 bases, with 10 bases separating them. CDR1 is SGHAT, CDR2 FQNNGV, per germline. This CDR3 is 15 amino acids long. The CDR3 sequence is CASSLVTSVSYEQYF. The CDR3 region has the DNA TGTGCCAGCAGCTTAGTTACATCCGTCTCCTACGAGCAGTACTTC.

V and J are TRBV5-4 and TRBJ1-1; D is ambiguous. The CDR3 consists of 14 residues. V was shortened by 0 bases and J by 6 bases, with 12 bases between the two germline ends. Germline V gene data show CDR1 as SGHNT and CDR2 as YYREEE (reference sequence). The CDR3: CASSLEAVWAEAFF. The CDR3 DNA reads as TGTGCCAGCAGCTTGGAGGCAGTTTGGGCTGAAGCTTTCTTT. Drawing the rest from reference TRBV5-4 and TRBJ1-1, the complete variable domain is ETGVTQSPTHLIKTRGQQVTLRCSSQSGHNTVSWYQQALGQGPQFIFQYYREEENGRGNFPPRFSGLQFPNYSSELNVNALELDDSALYLCASSLEAVWAEAFFGQGTRLTVV.

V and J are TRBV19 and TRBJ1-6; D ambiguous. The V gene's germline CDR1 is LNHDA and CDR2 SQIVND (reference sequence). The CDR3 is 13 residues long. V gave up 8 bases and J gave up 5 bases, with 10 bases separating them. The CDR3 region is CASGPENNSPLHF. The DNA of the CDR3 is TGTGCCAGTGGGCCAGAGAATAATTCACCCCTCCACTTT.

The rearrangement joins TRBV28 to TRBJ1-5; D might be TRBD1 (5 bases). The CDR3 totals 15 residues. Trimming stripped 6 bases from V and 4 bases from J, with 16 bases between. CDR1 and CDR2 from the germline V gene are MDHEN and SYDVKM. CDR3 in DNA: TGTGCCAGCAGCACCGGAGGGGAAGGTAATCAGCCCCAGCATTTT. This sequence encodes CASSTGGEGNQPQHF.

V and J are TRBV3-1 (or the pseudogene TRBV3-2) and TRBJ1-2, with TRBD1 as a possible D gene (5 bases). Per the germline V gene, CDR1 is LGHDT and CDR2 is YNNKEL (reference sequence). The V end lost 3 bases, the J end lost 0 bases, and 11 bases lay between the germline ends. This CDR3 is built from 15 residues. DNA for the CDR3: TGTGCCAGCAGCCATGCAGGGCGAGCTAACTATGGCTACACCTTC. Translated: CASSHAGRANYGYTF.

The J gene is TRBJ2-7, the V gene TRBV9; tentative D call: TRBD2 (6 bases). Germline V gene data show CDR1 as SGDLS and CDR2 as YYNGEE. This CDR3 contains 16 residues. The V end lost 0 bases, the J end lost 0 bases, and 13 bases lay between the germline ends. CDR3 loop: CASSVGEALSSYEQYF. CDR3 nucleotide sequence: TGTGCCAGCAGCGTAGGGGAGGCCTTAAGCTCCTACGAGCAGTACTTC.

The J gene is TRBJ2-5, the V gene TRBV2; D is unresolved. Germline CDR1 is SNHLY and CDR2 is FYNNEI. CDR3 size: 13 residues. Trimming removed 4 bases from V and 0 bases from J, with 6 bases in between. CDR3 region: CASSARDQETQYF. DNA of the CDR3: TGTGCCAGCAGTGCCCGGGACCAAGAGACCCAGTACTTC.

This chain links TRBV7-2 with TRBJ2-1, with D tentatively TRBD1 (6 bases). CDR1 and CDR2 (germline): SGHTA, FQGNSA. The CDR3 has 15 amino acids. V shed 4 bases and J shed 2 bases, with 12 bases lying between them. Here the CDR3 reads CASSYRQATYNEQFF. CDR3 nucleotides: TGTGCCAGCAGCTACCGACAGGCGACCTACAATGAGCAGTTCTTC.

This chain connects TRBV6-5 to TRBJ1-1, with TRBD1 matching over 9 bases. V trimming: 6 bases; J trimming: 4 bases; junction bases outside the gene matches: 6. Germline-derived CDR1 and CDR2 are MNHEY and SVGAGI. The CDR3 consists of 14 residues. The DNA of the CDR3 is TGTGCCAGCAGAATGGGACAGGGCGGCACTGAAGCTTTCTTT. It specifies CASRMGQGGTEAFF.

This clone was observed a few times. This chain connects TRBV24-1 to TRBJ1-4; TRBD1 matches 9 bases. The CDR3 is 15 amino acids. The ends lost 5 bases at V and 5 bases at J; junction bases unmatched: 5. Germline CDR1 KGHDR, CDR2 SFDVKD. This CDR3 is CATSVGGTGNEKLFF. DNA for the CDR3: TGTGCCACCAGTGTTGGGGGGACAGGGAATGAAAAACTGTTTTTT.

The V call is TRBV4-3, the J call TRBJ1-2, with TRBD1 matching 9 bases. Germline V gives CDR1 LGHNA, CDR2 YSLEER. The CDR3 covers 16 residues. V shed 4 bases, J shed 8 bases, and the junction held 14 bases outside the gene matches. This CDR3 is CASSLHVGGTGLGYTF. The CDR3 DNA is TGCGCCAGCAGCCTACACGTTGGCGGGACAGGGTTAGGCTACACCTTC.

Here the CDR3 DNA reads TGCGCCAGCAGTCAATCACCTAGCGGGGGGACAGATACGCAGTATTTT. The encoded protein is CASSQSPSGGTDTQYF. The chain is built from TRBV23-1 and TRBJ2-3, with 11 bases lining up with TRBD2. TRBV23-1 is an open reading frame whose function is uncertain. The CDR3 runs 16 residues. The junction had 2 bases not matched to a gene; V was cut back by 0 bases and J by 3 bases.

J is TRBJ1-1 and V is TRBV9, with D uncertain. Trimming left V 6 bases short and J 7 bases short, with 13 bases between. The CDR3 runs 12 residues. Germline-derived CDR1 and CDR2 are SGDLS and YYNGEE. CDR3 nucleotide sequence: TGTGCCAGCACCCCAGATGTGGGTGAAGCTTTCTTT. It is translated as CASTPDVGEAFF.

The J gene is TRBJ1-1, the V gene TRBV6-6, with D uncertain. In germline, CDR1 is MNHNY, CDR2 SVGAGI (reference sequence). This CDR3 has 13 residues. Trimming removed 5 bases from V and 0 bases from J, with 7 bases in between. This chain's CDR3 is CASSRPMNTEAFF. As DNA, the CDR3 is TGTGCCAGCAGTCGGCCCATGAACACTGAAGCTTTCTTT.

The CDR3: CASSSPGTASTDTQYF. CDR3 in DNA: TGTGCCAGCAGTAGCCCCGGGACAGCCTCCACAGATACGCAGTATTTT. The genes are TRBV28 and TRBJ2-3, with TRBD1 matching 7 bases. V was pared by 5 bases and J by 2 bases, with 10 bases of the junction left unmatched. Germline loops: CDR1 MDHEN, CDR2 SYDVKM. The CDR3 sequence is 16 residues long.

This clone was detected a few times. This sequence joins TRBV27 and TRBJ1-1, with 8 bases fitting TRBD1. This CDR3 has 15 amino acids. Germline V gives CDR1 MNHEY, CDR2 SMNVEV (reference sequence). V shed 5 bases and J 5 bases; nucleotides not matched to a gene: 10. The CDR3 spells CASSQTRQGRTEAFF. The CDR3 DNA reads TGTGCCAGCAGTCAGACAAGACAGGGGCGGACTGAAGCTTTCTTT.

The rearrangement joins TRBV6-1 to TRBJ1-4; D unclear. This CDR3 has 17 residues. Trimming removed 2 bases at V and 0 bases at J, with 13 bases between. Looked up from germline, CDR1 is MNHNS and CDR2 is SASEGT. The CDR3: CASSEMGAVATNEKLFF. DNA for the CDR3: TGTGCCAGCAGTGAAATGGGCGCCGTCGCAACTAATGAAAAACTGTTTTTT.

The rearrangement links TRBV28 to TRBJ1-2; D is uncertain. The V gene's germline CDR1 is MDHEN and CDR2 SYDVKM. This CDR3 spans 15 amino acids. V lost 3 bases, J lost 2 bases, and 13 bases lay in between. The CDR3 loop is CASSFSGSRNYGYTF. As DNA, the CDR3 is TGTGCCAGCAGTTTCTCCGGCAGCCGGAACTATGGCTACACCTTC.

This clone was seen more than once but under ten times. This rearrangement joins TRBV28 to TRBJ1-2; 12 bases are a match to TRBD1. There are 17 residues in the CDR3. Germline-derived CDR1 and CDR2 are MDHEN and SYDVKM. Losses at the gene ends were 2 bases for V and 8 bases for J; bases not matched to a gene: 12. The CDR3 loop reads CASSLASPLGTGGGYTF. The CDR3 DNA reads TGTGCCAGCAGTTTAGCCTCTCCCCTCGGGACAGGGGGCGGCTACACCTTC.